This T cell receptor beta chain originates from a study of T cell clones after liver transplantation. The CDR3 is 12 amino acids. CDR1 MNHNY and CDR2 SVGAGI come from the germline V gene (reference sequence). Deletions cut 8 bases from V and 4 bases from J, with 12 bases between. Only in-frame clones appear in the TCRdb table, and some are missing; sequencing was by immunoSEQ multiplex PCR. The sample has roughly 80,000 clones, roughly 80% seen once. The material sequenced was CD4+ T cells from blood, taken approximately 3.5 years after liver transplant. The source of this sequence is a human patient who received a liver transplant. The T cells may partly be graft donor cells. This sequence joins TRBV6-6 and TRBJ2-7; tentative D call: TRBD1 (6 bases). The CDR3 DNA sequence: TGTGCCAGCCGGGACACTCAATACGAGCAGTACTTC. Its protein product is CASRDTQYEQYF.